This TCR beta chain is drawn from a study of blood T cell repertoires in COVID-19. Background on the study: Samples representing acute and convalescent COVID-19 were sourced from the United States, Italy and Spain. T cells, B-cell-depleted T cells, or PBMCs supplied cDNA or gDNA.

Authors' analysis steps: How many nucleated cells were present was estimated from reference gene primer amplification. Produced via immunoSEQ multiplex PCR; TCRdb's table is partial and in-frame only. That table supplies the V and J calls and clone size; D and trimming were determined from the DNA. The data contain 150,000 to 200,000 clones, around 91% of them singletons. V lost 8 bases and J lost 3, with 13 bases in between. The germline V gene has CDR1 SGHTA and CDR2 FQGNSA. The CDR3 loop spans 13 amino acids. This TCR derives from a man aged 50-60 years with acute or convalescent COVID-19. Sequenced: peripheral blood. The rearrangement uses TRBV7-2 and TRBJ1-1; D gene unclear. Here the CDR3 DNA reads TGTGCCAGCTCCAATGTGAGGGACACTGAAGCTTTCTTT. It translates to CASSNVRDTEAFF.